This entry is about one TCR beta chain. V was pared by 5 bases and J by 3 bases, with 16 bases between. The length of the CDR3 is 15 residues. Germline assignment: CDR1 LNHDA and CDR2 SQIVND (reference sequence). This specimen belongs to a study of blood T cell repertoires in COVID-19. Looking at the study overall: T cells, B-cell-depleted T cells, or PBMCs provided the cDNA or gDNA that served as material.

Method: immunoSEQ multiplex PCR; TCRdb's copy keeps in-frame clones and lacks some. Among some 390,000 clones, more than 75% were seen once, and the ten largest hold 2% to 2.5%. This chain uses TRBV19 with TRBJ1-2; tentative D call: TRBD1 (6 bases). Sequences were obtained from peripheral blood. The TCR was taken from a woman aged 55-70 years with COVID-19, enrolled during active disease. The CDR3 region is CASSPSWGGHYGYTF. For the CDR3, the DNA is TGTGCCAGTAGTCCCTCATGGGGGGGGCACTATGGCTACACCTTC.